This T cell receptor (beta chain) was captured in a study of blood T cell repertoires in COVID-19. About the research overall: Sites in the United States, Italy and Spain provided acute and convalescent COVID-19 samples. Nucleic acid was either cDNA or gDNA, and it came from T cells, B-cell-depleted T cells, or PBMCs.

As processed by the authors: Amplification of reference gene primers was used by the study to estimate nucleated cell counts. Only in-frame clones appear in the TCRdb table, and some are missing; sequencing was by immunoSEQ multiplex PCR. That table is the source of V, J and clone size, and D and trimming were worked out from the DNA. The table lists tens of thousands of clones, roughly 88% of them singletons, with less than 3.5% in the top ten. The CDR3 covers 15 residues. V gave up 4 bases and J gave up 0 bases; unmatched junction bases: 6. Looked up from germline, CDR1 is MNHEY and CDR2 is SVGAGI.

The clonotype was recovered from a man at least 80 years old with acute or convalescent COVID-19. The V gene is TRBV6-5, the J gene TRBJ2-7, with 7 bases lining up with TRBD1. The sample was peripheral blood. CDR3 residues: CASSFSRDSSYEQYF. The CDR3 DNA reads TGTGCCAGCAGTTTTTCGAGGGACAGCTCCTACGAGCAGTACTTC.